This T cell receptor beta chain was observed in a study of blood T cells in healthy people across ages. Worth noting for this clonotype: As yet, its antigen is unknown.

Each sample gave at least 6 million isolated PBMCs. A second PCR, run for roughly 7 to 11 cycles, used a sample-barcoded 5' primer plus a J-beta primer mix. Via MiXCR, TCRdb re-called the 5' RACE reads, giving one row per CDR3 protein. Of approximately 2,000,000 distinct CDR3 sequences in the sample, about two fifths were seen once. Between the trimmed V and J ends, which lost 3 bases and 6 bases, there was a span of 14 bases. CDR3 length: 14 residues. The germline gives CDR1 LGHDT, CDR2 YNNKEL (reference sequence). General observations from the study: Since the PBMCs were unsorted, naive and antigen-experienced cells could not be conclusively compared. Long-lived donors carried more naive CD4+ cells and greater diversity than aged donors.

V is TRBV3-1 and J is TRBJ1-1; D may be TRBD1 (5 bases). This receptor was taken from a human donor in good health. Source material: blood. CDR3 in amino acids: CASSQGGFGAEAFF. CDR3 coding DNA: TGTGCCAGCAGCCAGGGGGGATTTGGAGCTGAAGCTTTCTTT.